The 31 T cell receptor beta chains reported below all come from one sample, sequenced in a study of T cell clones after liver transplantation. The repertoire was sequenced with immunoSEQ multiplex PCR; TCRdb's copy has only in-frame clones and lacks some. This repertoire shows more than 95,000 clones, approximately 90% found once; its top ten account for 0.75% to 0.85%. Sample: CD4+ T cells from blood, taken 12 months after liver transplant. The receptors were sampled from a human patient who received a liver transplant. Part of the T cells may come from the graft donor.

This sequence joins TRBV10-3 and TRBJ2-7, with 10 positions matching TRBD2. The CDR3 is 15 amino acids. The ends lost 2 bases at V and 2 bases at J; junction bases unmatched: 3. The germline V gene has CDR1 ENHRY and CDR2 SYGVKD. CDR3 nucleotides: TGTGCCATCAGTGAGGAAGCGGGAGGGCCCTACGAGCAGTACTTC. Protein: CAISEEAGGPYEQYF.

The chain employs TRBV28 and TRBJ1-2; no firm D call. Per the germline V gene, CDR1 is MDHEN and CDR2 is SYDVKM. Trimming stripped 6 bases from V and 4 bases from J, with 12 bases between. The CDR3 has 13 residues. The CDR3 reads CASRGSFGYGYTF. The CDR3 nucleotides are TGTGCCAGCAGGGGTTCCTTCGGCTATGGCTACACCTTC.

The count of this clone is one. This chain links TRBV5-4 with TRBJ1-1; D gene unclear. The CDR3 extends over 13 amino acids. The V end was cut by 8 bases, the J end by 3 bases, with 14 bases between. Per the germline V gene, CDR1 is SGHNT and CDR2 is YYREEE (reference sequence). CDR3 coding DNA: TGTGCCAGAGTAGGGCAAGGACACACTGAAGCTTTCTTT. It translates to CARVGQGHTEAFF.

This chain links TRBV5-1 with TRBJ2-7; 10 nucleotides agree with TRBD1. J lost 6 bases, V lost 5 bases, and 11 bases had no gene match. CDR1 SGHRS and CDR2 YFSETQ come from the germline V gene. The CDR3 totals 15 residues. The DNA of the CDR3 is TGCGCCAGCAGGCCGGGACAGGGGCCCTCAGGCGAGCAGTACTTC. It encodes CASRPGQGPSGEQYF.

CDR3 loop: CASSQDLADYEQYF. The CDR3 DNA is TGTGCCAGCAGCCAAGATCTAGCGGACTACGAGCAGTACTTC. The chain couples TRBV4-2 to TRBJ2-7, with 7 bases identical to TRBD2. The length of the CDR3 is 14 residues. Germline V lookup: CDR1 LGHNA, CDR2 YNFKEQ. J was trimmed by 3 bases and V by 0 bases; bases with no gene match: 2.

This chain connects TRBV15 to TRBJ2-1; possible D gene TRBD2, 6 bases. The germline CDR1 and CDR2 sequences are LNHNV and YYDKDF (reference sequence). The CDR3 contains 17 residues. Trimming removed 0 bases at V and 0 bases at J, with 12 bases between. CDR3 in DNA: TGTGCCACCAGCAGAGAATTAGCGGACATCTCCTACAATGAGCAGTTCTTC. Its protein product is CATSRELADISYNEQFF. Combining the CDR3 with reference TRBV15 and TRBJ2-1 gives the whole variable domain DAMVIQNPRYQVTQFGKPVTLSCSQTLNHNVMYWYQQKSSQAPKLLFHYYDKDFNNEADTPDNFQSRRPNTSFCFLDIRSPGLGDTAMYLCATSRELADISYNEQFFGPGTRLTVL.

V and J are TRBV27 and TRBJ2-1; 11 nucleotides match TRBD2. From germline, CDR1 is MNHEY and CDR2 SMNVEV (reference sequence). With V trimmed by 5 bases and J by 3 bases, 12 bases remained unmatched. The CDR3 sequence is 18 residues long. Written as DNA, the CDR3 is TGTGCCAGCAGTCCCCAACCCAGACTAGCGGGGCTCTACAATGAGCAGTTCTTC. Translation gives CASSPQPRLAGLYNEQFF.

This chain connects TRBV6-6 to TRBJ2-3, with 8 bases aligning to TRBD1. Trimming cost V 8 bases and J 5 bases; bases outside gene matches: 6. The germline gives CDR1 MNHNY, CDR2 SVGAGI (reference sequence). CDR3 length: 13 residues. CDR3: CASSQGAGDTQYF. The CDR3 nucleotides are TGTGCCAGCTCCCAGGGGGCGGGAGATACGCAGTATTTT.

This chain connects TRBV18 to TRBJ1-5; no clear D gene. The V gene's germline CDR1 is KGHSH and CDR2 LQKENI. Trimming cost V 3 bases and J 0 bases, with 6 bases left between them. This CDR3 has 14 residues. DNA for the CDR3: TGTGCCAGCTCACCGAAGGGTAGCAATCAGCCCCAGCATTTT. It specifies CASSPKGSNQPQHF.

The chain couples TRBV11-2 to TRBJ2-2; D is possibly TRBD1 (5 bases). The CDR3 length is 16 residues. V shed 0 bases and J shed 6 bases, with 14 bases lying between them. Germline values: CDR1 SGHAT, CDR2 FQNNGV. The DNA of the CDR3 is TGTGCCAGCAGCTTAGATCCCTATCAGGGTGCCGGGGAGCTGTTTTTT. Translation gives CASSLDPYQGAGELFF.

This chain joins TRBV2 and TRBJ2-4; D ambiguous. Looked up from germline, CDR1 is SNHLY and CDR2 is FYNNEI. Trimming cost V 7 bases and J 0 bases, with 10 bases left between them. The CDR3 runs to 14 residues. CDR3 bases: TGTGCCAGCATCCTAGTTCCAGCCAAAAACATTCAGTACTTC. Protein product: CASILVPAKNIQYF.

The V call is TRBV5-4, the J call TRBJ2-1; 7 bases match TRBD2. Germline CDR1 SGHNT, CDR2 YYREEE (reference sequence). The junction had 19 bases not matched to a gene; V was cut back by 2 bases and J by 8 bases. The CDR3 runs to 18 residues. In DNA form, the CDR3 reads TGTGCCAGCAGCTTATTATCAGGAGGGACTATTCCGACGGATGAGCAGTTCTTC. This codes for CASSLLSGGTIPTDEQFF.

The V call is TRBV7-2, the J call TRBJ2-2, with D perhaps TRBD1 (6 bases). CDR1 and CDR2 (germline): SGHTA, FQGNSA. CDR3 length: 13 amino acids. V was shortened by 5 bases and J by 5 bases, with 9 bases between the two germline ends. CDR3 DNA: TGTGCCAGCAGCCGCGGACAGACCGGGGAGCTGTTTTTT. Its protein is CASSRGQTGELFF.

This clone has more than one count but fewer than ten. CDR3 residues: CASSLYEVSAGELFF. The CDR3 DNA follows: TGTGCCAGCAGCCTTTATGAGGTATCGGCCGGGGAGCTGTTTTTT. This chain joins TRBV5-4 and TRBJ2-2; unclear D gene. Germline lookup yields CDR1 SGHNT and CDR2 YYREEE (reference sequence). The germline V and J ends were trimmed by 4 bases and 6 bases, with 16 bases remaining between them. CDR3 length: 15 amino acids.

The gene calls are TRBV2 and TRBJ1-5, with 7 bases matching TRBD1. This CDR3 contains 13 residues. From germline, CDR1 is SNHLY and CDR2 FYNNEI. J was trimmed by 5 bases and V by 8 bases; bases with no gene match: 6. Written as DNA, the CDR3 is TGTGCCAGCGGCCGGGACAGTGATCAGCCCCAGCATTTT. Amino acid sequence: CASGRDSDQPQHF.

The V and J genes are TRBV5-1 and TRBJ2-7; 10 bases line up with TRBD2. Looked up from germline, CDR1 is SGHRS and CDR2 is YFSETQ. V was clipped by 2 bases and J by 7 bases; unmatched bases: 6. The CDR3 length is 14 residues. This chain's CDR3 is CASSLSGRVGEQYF. The CDR3 coding sequence is TGCGCCAGCAGCTTAAGCGGGAGGGTTGGTGAGCAGTACTTC.

The V gene is TRBV19, the J gene TRBJ2-5, with D perhaps TRBD2 (6 bases). The ends were cut back, 1 base at V and 1 base at J, with 10 bases in the middle. The CDR3 extends over 15 amino acids. Germline V gives CDR1 LNHDA, CDR2 SQIVND (reference sequence). CDR3 in DNA: TGTGCCAGTAGTATAGCGGGAGTAGTCCAAGAGACCCAGTACTTC. Protein product: CASSIAGVVQETQYF.

The chain links TRBV7-9 to TRBJ2-7; D is perhaps TRBD1 (6 bases). Trimming took off 3 bases at V and 3 bases at J, with 9 bases between the two ends. Per the germline V gene, CDR1 is SEHNR and CDR2 is FQNEAQ (reference sequence). This CDR3 spans 13 amino acids. The CDR3 is CASSFIRGYEQYF. In DNA, the CDR3 is TGTGCCAGCAGCTTCATCAGGGGCTACGAGCAGTACTTC.

With respect to this clone: Compared with germline, one end of the junction differs, possibly owing to a read error. V and J are TRBV5-1 and TRBJ2-3, with TRBD2 matching over 9 bases. The CDR3 sequence is 15 residues long. Germline V gene lookup returns CDR1 SGHRS and CDR2 YFSETQ. The CDR3 DNA reads as TGCGCCAGCAGCATCGGGACTAGCAGCACGGATACGCAGTATTTT. Its protein is CASSIGTSSTDTQYF.

The chain has TRBV11-3 and TRBJ1-1; the D is unclear. This CDR3 comprises 13 residues. Between the trimmed V and J ends, which lost 8 bases and 3 bases, there was a span of 13 bases. CDR1 is SGHNT, CDR2 YENEEA, per germline. The CDR3 DNA reads TGTGCCAGCTCGAGATCTGGGGACACTGAAGCTTTCTTT. Translating it yields CASSRSGDTEAFF.

This clone was counted once. V is TRBV11-2 and J is TRBJ2-1; perhaps D is TRBD1 or TRBD2 (6 bases each). The CDR3 extends over 12 amino acids. V was pared by 1 base and J by 16 bases, with 14 bases between. Germline V gives CDR1 SGHAT, CDR2 FQNNGV. The CDR3 DNA follows: TGTGCCAGCAGCTTAGTTACGGGGGCGGGCTTCTTC. Amino acids: CASSLVTGAGFF.

The chain employs TRBV4-1 and TRBJ2-1; perhaps TRBD2 as D (5 bases). CDR3 size: 13 residues. Germline V gene sequence: CDR1 MGHRA, CDR2 YSYEKL. V lost 1 base, J lost 7 bases, and 8 bases lay in between. CDR3 coding DNA: TGCGCCAGCAGCCAAGGGCAGCGGAATGAGCAGTTCTTC. Residues: CASSQGQRNEQFF.

This chain links TRBV5-1 with TRBJ2-1; 13 bases fit TRBD2. Germline-derived CDR1 and CDR2 are SGHRS and YFSETQ. J lost 5 bases, V lost 4 bases, and 15 bases had no gene match. The CDR3 loop spans 19 amino acids. The CDR3 spells CASSLRLAGGPGQNNEQFF. DNA of the CDR3: TGCGCCAGCAGCCTCCGACTAGCGGGAGGCCCCGGGCAAAACAATGAGCAGTTCTTC. Combining the CDR3 with reference TRBV5-1 and TRBJ2-1 gives the whole variable domain KAGVTQTPRYLIKTRGQQVTLSCSPISGHRSVSWYQQTPGQGLQFLFEYFSETQRNKGNFPGRFSGRQFSNSRSEMNVSTLELGDSALYLCASSLRLAGGPGQNNEQFFGPGTRLTVL.

The chain is built from TRBV5-4 and TRBJ2-2; a possible D gene is TRBD1 (5 bases). Germline V gene data show CDR1 as SGHNT and CDR2 as YYREEE (reference sequence). Between the trimmed V and J ends, which lost 0 bases and 5 bases, there was a span of 11 bases. CDR3 length: 15 amino acids. In DNA, the CDR3 is TGTGCCAGCAGCTTGGGGCAGGGCGGAACCGGGGAGCTGTTTTTT. Translation: CASSLGQGGTGELFF.

V usage is TRBV9 and J usage is TRBJ2-7; TRBD2 might be the D (5 bases). V shed 0 bases and J shed 2 bases, with 9 bases lying between them. Per the germline V gene, CDR1 is SGDLS and CDR2 is YYNGEE. The CDR3 runs 14 residues. This CDR3 is CASSVGTPPYEQYF. CDR3 coding DNA: TGTGCCAGCAGCGTAGGGACTCCCCCCTACGAGCAGTACTTC.

This sequence joins TRBV28 and TRBJ2-4; 7 nucleotides match TRBD1. The V gene end was trimmed by 3 bases and the J gene end by 7 bases; junction bases not matched to a gene: 9. The CDR3 has 15 residues. Germline CDR1 and CDR2: MDHEN and SYDVKM. CDR3: CASSLSGQLGNIQYF. The CDR3 nucleotides read TGTGCCAGCAGTTTGTCGGGACAGCTGGGGAACATTCAGTACTTC. Full variable domain (rest looked up from reference TRBV28 and TRBJ2-4): DVKVTQSSRYLVKRTGEKVFLECVQDMDHENMFWYRQDPGLGLRLIYFSYDVKMKEKGDIPEGYSVSREKKERFSLILESASTNQTSMYLCASSLSGQLGNIQYFGAGTRLSVL.

The rearrangement links TRBV29-1 to TRBJ1-1; D unresolved. V lost 5 bases to trimming and J lost 3 bases, with 13 bases between them. The CDR3 totals 13 residues. Germline V gives CDR1 SQVTM, CDR2 ANQGSEA. CDR3 region: CSVSRSADTEAFF. CDR3 sequence (DNA): TGCAGCGTTTCTCGGTCGGCAGACACTGAAGCTTTCTTT.

The CDR3, as DNA: TGTGCCAGCTCGGGACTAGCGGGAGGGAACGAGCAGTTCTTC. As protein: CASSGLAGGNEQFF. The chain links TRBV18 to TRBJ2-1; 16 nucleotides align to TRBD2. The ends lost 6 bases at V and 10 bases at J; junction bases unmatched: 3. The CDR3 extends over 14 amino acids. Looked up from germline, CDR1 is KGHSH and CDR2 is LQKENI.

The J gene is TRBJ1-4, the V gene TRBV2; D gene unclear. The CDR3 is 14 amino acids. The V and J ends lost 0 bases and 3 bases respectively, with 5 bases between them. CDR1 is SNHLY, CDR2 FYNNEI, per germline. DNA for the CDR3: TGTGCCAGCAGTGAAGCCGCGGCTAATGAAAAACTGTTTTTT. Amino acids: CASSEAAANEKLFF.

The genes are TRBV7-2 and TRBJ2-7; D ambiguous. V dropped 7 bases and J dropped 5 bases, with 9 bases sitting between them. The CDR3 consists of 11 residues. Germline V CDR1 and CDR2: SGHTA, FQGNSA. The CDR3 loop is CASTSLDEQYF. CDR3 DNA sequence: TGTGCCAGCACCTCGTTGGACGAGCAGTACTTC.

V and J are TRBV6-1 and TRBJ1-5; no clear D. Germline values: CDR1 MNHNS, CDR2 SASEGT. V was cut by 10 bases and J by 4 bases, with 8 bases left in between. The CDR3 extends over 11 amino acids. The CDR3: CANGSNQPQHF. CDR3 DNA sequence: TGTGCCAACGGATCAAATCAGCCCCAGCATTTT.